This paragraph covers one T cell receptor beta chain sequence. The data were obtained in a study of blood T cell repertoires in COVID-19. Study details: The United States, Italy and Spain supplied acute and convalescent COVID-19 samples.

In the original analysis: The assay estimated nucleated cells by amplifying reference gene primers. Profiling relied on immunoSEQ multiplex PCR, and the TCRdb table lists in-frame clones only, not all of them. V and J calls plus clone size are reproduced from that table; the DNA served to infer D and trimming. Here the sample spans some 250,000 clones, around 90% being singletons. The ends lost 5 bases at V and 13 bases at J; junction bases unmatched: 23. The germline CDR1 and CDR2 sequences are MNHNY and SVGAGI (reference sequence). The CDR3 runs to 19 residues. The receptor comes from a woman between 25 and 40 years old with acute or convalescent COVID-19. Sequenced input: peripheral blood. The chain couples TRBV6-6 to TRBJ2-3; 14 bases match TRBD2. The CDR3 coding sequence is TGTGCCAGCAGTCACGGGACTAGCGGGAGTTGGGGCGGGGTATCAAGGGAGTATTTT. It codes for CASSHGTSGSWGGVSREYF.